This T cell receptor beta chain was retrieved from a study of blood T cell repertoires in COVID-19. Study summary: The study drew acute and convalescent COVID-19 samples from the United States, Italy and Spain.

From germline, CDR1 is LNHDA and CDR2 SQIVND (reference sequence). V was pared by 6 bases and J by 0 bases, with 11 bases between. This CDR3 comprises 14 residues. TCRdb keeps only in-frame clones here, not all; method: immunoSEQ multiplex PCR. The sample includes 120,000 or so clones, approximately 90% of them seen just once. The TCR comes from a woman aged 45-65 years with acute or convalescent COVID-19. The chain is built from TRBV19 and TRBJ1-1; no reliable D call. The specimen sequenced was peripheral blood. The CDR3 spells CASSPADMNTEAFF. In nucleotides, the CDR3 is TGTGCCAGTAGCCCCGCAGACATGAACACTGAAGCTTTCTTT. The whole variable domain, remainder taken from reference TRBV19 and TRBJ1-1, is DGGITQSPKYLFRKEGQNVTLSCEQNLNHDAMYWYRQDPGQGLRLIYYSQIVNDFQKGDIAEGYSVSREKKESFPLTVTSAQKNPTAFYLCASSPADMNTEAFFGQGTRLTVV.